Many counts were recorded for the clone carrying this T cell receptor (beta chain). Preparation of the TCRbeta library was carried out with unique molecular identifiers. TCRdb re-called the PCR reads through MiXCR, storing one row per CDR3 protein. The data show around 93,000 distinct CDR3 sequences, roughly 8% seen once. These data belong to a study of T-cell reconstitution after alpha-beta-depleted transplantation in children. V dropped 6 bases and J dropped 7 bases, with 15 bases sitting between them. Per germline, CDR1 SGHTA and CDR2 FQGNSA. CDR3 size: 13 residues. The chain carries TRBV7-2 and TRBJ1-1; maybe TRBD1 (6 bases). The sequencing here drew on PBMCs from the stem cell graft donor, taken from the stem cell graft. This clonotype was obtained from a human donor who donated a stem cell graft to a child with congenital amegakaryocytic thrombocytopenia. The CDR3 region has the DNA TGTGCCAGCAGTTCGCGACCGGACAGTGAAGCTTTCTTT. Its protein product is CASSSRPDSEAFF.